This record covers a single TCR beta chain. Its antigen is not known. This sample is part of a study of memory CD4+ T cells and cytomegalovirus serostatus. The study, taken as a whole, reports: Repertoires predicted CMV serostatus with median bootstrapped AUC of around 0.95. CD4+ memory repertoires contained about 40% of the roughly 160 reported CMV TCRbeta sequences.

Trimming pared 0 bases from V and 4 bases from J, leaving 12 bases between. Germline-derived CDR1 and CDR2 are LGHNA and YNFKEQ. This CDR3 has 16 residues. The repertoire was sequenced with immunoSEQ multiplex PCR; TCRdb's copy has only in-frame clones and lacks some. The data contain tens of thousands of clones, about 73% of them seen just once; the ten biggest clones take up around 0.67%. The sort gate was single viable CD3+CD4+CD8-CD45RO+ cells for memory CD4+ T cells. Material: memory CD4+ T cells from blood. The source is an adult in good health and CMV-seronegative. This rearrangement joins TRBV4-2 to TRBJ2-2; D perhaps matches TRBD1 (5 bases). The CDR3 protein is CASSQDGQGGTGELFF. The CDR3 coding sequence is TGTGCCAGCAGCCAAGATGGGCAGGGCGGCACCGGGGAGCTGTTTTTT.